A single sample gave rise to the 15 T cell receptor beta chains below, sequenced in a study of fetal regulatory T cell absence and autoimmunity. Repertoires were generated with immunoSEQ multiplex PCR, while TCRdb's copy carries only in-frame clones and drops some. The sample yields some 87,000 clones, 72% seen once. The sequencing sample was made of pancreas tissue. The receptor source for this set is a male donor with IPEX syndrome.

CDR3 sequence (DNA): TGCAGTGCTAGTGGATCCGGTGAGCAGTTCTTC. This codes for CSASGSGEQFF. The chain combines TRBV20-1 with TRBJ2-1, with D hard to call. The germline CDR1 and CDR2 sequences are DFQATT and SNEGSKA (reference sequence). This CDR3 spans 11 amino acids. V gave up 3 bases and J gave up 9 bases, with 9 bases separating them.

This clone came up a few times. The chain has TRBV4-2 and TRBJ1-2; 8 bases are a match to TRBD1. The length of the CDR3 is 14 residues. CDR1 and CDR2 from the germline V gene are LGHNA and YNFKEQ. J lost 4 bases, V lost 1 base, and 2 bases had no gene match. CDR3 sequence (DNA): TGTGCCAGCAGCCAAGTCGGGACAGGCTATGGCTACACCTTC. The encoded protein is CASSQVGTGYGYTF.

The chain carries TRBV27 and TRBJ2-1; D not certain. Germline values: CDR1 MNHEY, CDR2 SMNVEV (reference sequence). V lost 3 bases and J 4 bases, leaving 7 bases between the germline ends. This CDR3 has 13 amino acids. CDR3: CASSFDVYNEQFF. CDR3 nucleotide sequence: TGTGCCAGCAGTTTTGACGTATACAATGAGCAGTTCTTC.

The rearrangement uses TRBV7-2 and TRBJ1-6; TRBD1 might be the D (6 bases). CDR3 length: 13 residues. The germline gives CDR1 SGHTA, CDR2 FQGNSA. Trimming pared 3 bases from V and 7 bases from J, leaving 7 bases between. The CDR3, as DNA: TGTGCCAGCAGCTTTACAGGGAATTCACCCCTCCACTTT. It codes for CASSFTGNSPLHF.

The chain's CDR3 is CASSLTGGHNEQFF. The CDR3 nucleotides are TGTGCCAGCAGCTTAACCGGGGGCCACAATGAGCAGTTCTTC. V is TRBV5-6 and J is TRBJ2-1, with D possibly called TRBD1 or TRBD2 (6 bases each). The CDR3 is made up of 14 amino acids. CDR1 is SGHDT and CDR2 is YYEEEE in the germline V gene. V lost 2 bases to trimming and J lost 5 bases, with 11 bases between them.

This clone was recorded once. The CDR3: CASSLGKSGEQFF. The CDR3, as DNA: TGCGCCAGCAGCTTAGGAAAGTCCGGTGAGCAGTTCTTC. The chain links TRBV5-1 to TRBJ2-1; D unclear. V lost 2 bases, J lost 9 bases, and 12 bases lay in between. This CDR3 contains 13 residues. Germline V gene sequence: CDR1 SGHRS, CDR2 YFSETQ.

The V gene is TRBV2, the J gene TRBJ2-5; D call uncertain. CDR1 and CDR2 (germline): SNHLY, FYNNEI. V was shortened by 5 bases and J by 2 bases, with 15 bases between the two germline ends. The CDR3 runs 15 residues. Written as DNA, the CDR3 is TGTGCCAGCAGTTATCAGCGTAGCTTTCAAGAGACCCAGTACTTC. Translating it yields CASSYQRSFQETQYF. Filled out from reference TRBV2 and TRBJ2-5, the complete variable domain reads EPEVTQTPSHQVTQMGQEVILRCVPISNHLYFYWYRQILGQKVEFLVSFYNNEISEKSEIFDDQFSVERPDGSNFTLKIRSTKLEDSAMYFCASSYQRSFQETQYFGPGTRLLVL.

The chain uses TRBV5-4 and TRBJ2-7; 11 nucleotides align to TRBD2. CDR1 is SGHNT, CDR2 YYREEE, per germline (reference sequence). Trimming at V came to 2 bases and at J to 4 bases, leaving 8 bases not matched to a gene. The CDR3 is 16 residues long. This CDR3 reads CASSFELAGELYEQYF. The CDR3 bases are TGTGCCAGCAGCTTCGAACTAGCGGGGGAACTTTACGAGCAGTACTTC. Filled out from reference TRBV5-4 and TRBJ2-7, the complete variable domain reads ETGVTQSPTHLIKTRGQQVTLRCSSQSGHNTVSWYQQALGQGPQFIFQYYREEENGRGNFPPRFSGLQFPNYSSELNVNALELDDSALYLCASSFELAGELYEQYFGPGTRLTVT.

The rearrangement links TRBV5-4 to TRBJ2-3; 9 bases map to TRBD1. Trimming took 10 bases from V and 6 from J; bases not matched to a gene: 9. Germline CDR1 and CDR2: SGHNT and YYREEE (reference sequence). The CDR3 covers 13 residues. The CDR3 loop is CAGWDRAADTQYF. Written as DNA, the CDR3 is TGTGCCGGCTGGGACAGGGCGGCGGATACGCAGTATTTT.

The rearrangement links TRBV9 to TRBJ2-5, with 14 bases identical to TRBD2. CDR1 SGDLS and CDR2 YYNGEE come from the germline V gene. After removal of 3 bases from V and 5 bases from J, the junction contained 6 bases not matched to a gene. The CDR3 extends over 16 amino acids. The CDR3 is CASSAGLAGVTETQYF. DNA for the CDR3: TGTGCCAGCAGCGCGGGACTAGCGGGGGTGACGGAGACCCAGTACTTC.

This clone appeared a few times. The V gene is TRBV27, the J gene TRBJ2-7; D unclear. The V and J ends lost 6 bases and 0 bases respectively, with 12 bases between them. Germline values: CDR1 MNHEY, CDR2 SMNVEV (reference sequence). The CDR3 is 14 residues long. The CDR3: CASSLLPISYEQYF. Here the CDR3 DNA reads TGTGCCAGCAGCCTTCTACCGATCTCCTACGAGCAGTACTTC.

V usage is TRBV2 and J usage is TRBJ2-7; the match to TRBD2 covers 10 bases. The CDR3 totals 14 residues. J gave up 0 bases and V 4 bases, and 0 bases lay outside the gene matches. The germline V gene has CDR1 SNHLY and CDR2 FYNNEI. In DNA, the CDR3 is TGTGCCAGCAGTGGGACTAGCGGCTCCTACGAGCAGTACTTC. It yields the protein CASSGTSGSYEQYF.

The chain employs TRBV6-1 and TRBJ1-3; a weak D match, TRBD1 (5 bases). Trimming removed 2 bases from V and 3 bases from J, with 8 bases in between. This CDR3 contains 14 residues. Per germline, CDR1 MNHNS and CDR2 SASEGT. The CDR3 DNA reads TGTGCCAGCAGTGAATGGGGGTATGGAAACACCATATATTTT. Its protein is CASSEWGYGNTIYF.

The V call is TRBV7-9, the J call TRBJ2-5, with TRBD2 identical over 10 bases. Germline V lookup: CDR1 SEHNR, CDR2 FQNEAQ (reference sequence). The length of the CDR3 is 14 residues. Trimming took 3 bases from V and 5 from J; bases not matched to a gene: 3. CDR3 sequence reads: CASSFSGGRETQYF. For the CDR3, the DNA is TGTGCCAGCAGCTTTAGCGGGGGGCGGGAGACCCAGTACTTC.

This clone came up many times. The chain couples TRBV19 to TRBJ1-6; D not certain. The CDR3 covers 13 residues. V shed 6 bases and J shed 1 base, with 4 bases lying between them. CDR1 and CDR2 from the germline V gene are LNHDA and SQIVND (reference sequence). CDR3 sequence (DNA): TGTGCCAGTAGGAAATCCTATAATTCACCCCTCCACTTT. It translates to CASRKSYNSPLHF.